This T cell receptor (beta chain) was obtained from a study of shared clonotypes between healthy human individuals (dated by TCRdb to about 2020). Study-level background: Three men and a couple of women, aged 18 to 49 years, made up the cohort. For each donor, three plates each were used for CD4 naive and CD4 memory, two plates were used for CD8 naive, and one plate was used for CD8 memory. To estimate repertoire size and how much clonotypes are shared between individuals, the study performed deep sequencing of blood TCR repertoires from five healthy adults. Libraries were prepared and TCR repertoires were sequenced by different laboratories using diverse techniques, in order to increase sequencing depth and limit assay-specific biases. Between about 0.85 and 9.5 billion PBMCs per donor were obtained by leukapheresis. What the research found in general, with its limitations: When several donors were compared, the shared fraction of clonotypes was around 4.6% for naive CD4, 3.5% for naive CD8, about 2.4% for memory CD4, and approximately 0.4% for memory CD8. Clonotypes shared by all four sorted-subset donors showed higher generation probabilities than non-shared clonotypes. The small number of donors limited the genetic and exposure-history diversity represented. Only blood was sampled, and tissue TCR repertoires likely differ from those in blood. Incomplete sequencing was indicated by rarefaction of sorted-subset datasets, despite the large sequencing depth. Larger estimated clonotype richness was generally found for naive subsets than for memory subsets. Pairwise subsampling led to the expectation that sequencing depth would affect the degree of clonotype sharing among donors.

Measured from the cysteine to the phenylalanine, the CDR3 is 14 residues long. Kept here is only the CDR3 DNA, which spans 42 bases and is read in frame from base 1. CDR1 and CDR2, per the germline V gene, are MDHEN and SYDVKM. V loses 1 base, J loses 14 bases, and the germline ends lie 18 bases apart. Using the deep immunoSEQ assay, multiplex PCR amplified TCR CDR3 regions from genomic DNA. Genomic DNA extracted from each cell subset was distributed evenly over all wells of several immunoSEQ 96-well plates, and each plate served as one replicate. Each replicate PCR for sorted subsets received approximately 220 ng genomic DNA, equal to roughly 30,000 T cell genomes. The purified libraries were quantified using a Qubit 3.0 fluorometer, sized with a Bioanalyzer 2100, and then quantified again using the KAPA Library Quantification kit. Every immunoSEQ 96-well plate was sequenced on a dedicated single-read 150-cycle Illumina NextSeq 550 flow cell. Per the original workflow: Because only junctional sequences without quality scores were contained in the immunoSEQ output, filtering matching that applied to full-length reads could not be performed. Sequences were annotated with PyIR, a Python wrapper for IgBLAST v1.9, and V/J genes and CDR3 were assigned using IMGT germline references. Reads were removed for weak V/J assignments (E-value above 1e-6), missing CDR3, stop codons, out-of-frame junctions, or ambiguous translated residues. A V3J clonotype was defined by an identical inferred V gene, J gene, and CDR3 amino acid sequence. Percentage overlap between repertoires was computed as shared unique clonotypes divided by the size of the smaller repertoire. Richness of each repertoire was evaluated using RTK rarefaction, the Chao1 estimator, and Recon v2.1 estimates of unobserved clonotypes. Generation probabilities were computed with OLGA for all TCRbeta clonotypes obtained by the gDNA method from a few donors. TCRdb carries this immuneACCESS record with in-frame sequences only. Its versions omit some clonotypes, under half of them owing to an unresolved V gene in the studies checked, with the rest unexplained. Clone size and V and J calls were adopted from that table, with D and trimming inferred from the DNA. This sample lists over a million clones; roughly 74% were detected once. Of the sample, around 0.47% falls within the top ten clones.

On this clone itself: Its antigen is currently not known. Base qualities are not at hand, and no much larger clone is one base apart.

The donors were healthy, HIV-negative adults with no recently reported acute infections or vaccinations. Every donor was a Caucasian adult living in Nashville, Tennessee, USA. Magnetic negative selection was used to enrich CD4+ T cells, after which naive cells were positively selected on CD45RA and the negative fraction became the memory subset. Blood was obtained by leukapheresis, after which PBMCs were separated by Ficoll-Histopaque density gradient centrifugation and cryopreserved in liquid nitrogen vapor phase. Analytical flow cytometry was used to check the purity and quantity of every magnetically sorted T cell population. Genomic DNA was isolated from every sorted fraction and measured by UV absorbance on a Nanodrop 2000c.

Sequencing was done on a sample of memory CD4+ T cells from PBMCs. Sample cell subset or site, as interpreted from the label and publication: CD45RA-negative fraction. The V and J genes are TRBV28 and TRBJ2-1, and perhaps TRBD1 as D gene, on 5 matching bases. The receptor was derived from a man aged 18 to 30 in good health. Some clones in this sample may be carry-over from other donors' samples. The CDR3 region: CASSLLPPSGREFF. DNA sequence: TGTGCCAGCAGTTTATTGCCTCCCTCGGGCAGGGAGTTCTTC.